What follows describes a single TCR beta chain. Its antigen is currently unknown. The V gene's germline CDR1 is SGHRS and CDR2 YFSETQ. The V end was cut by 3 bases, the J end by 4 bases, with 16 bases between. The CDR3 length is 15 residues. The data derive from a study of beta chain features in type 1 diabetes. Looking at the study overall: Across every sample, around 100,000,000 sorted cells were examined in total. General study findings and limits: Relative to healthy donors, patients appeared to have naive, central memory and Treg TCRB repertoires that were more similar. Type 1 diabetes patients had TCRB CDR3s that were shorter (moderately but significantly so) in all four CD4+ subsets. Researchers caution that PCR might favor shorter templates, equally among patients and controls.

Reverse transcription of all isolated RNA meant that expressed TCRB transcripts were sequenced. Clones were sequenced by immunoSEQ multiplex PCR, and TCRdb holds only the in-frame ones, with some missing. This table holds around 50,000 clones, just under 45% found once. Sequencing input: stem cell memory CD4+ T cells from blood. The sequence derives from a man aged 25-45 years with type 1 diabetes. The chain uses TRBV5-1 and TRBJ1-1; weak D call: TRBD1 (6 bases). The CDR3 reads CASSSAGAWSTEAFF. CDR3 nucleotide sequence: TGCGCCAGCAGCTCGGCAGGGGCTTGGAGCACTGAAGCTTTCTTT.